A single sample gave rise to the 21 T cell receptor beta chains below, sequenced in a study of blood T cell repertoires in COVID-19. TCRdb's table, derived via immunoSEQ multiplex PCR, lists solely in-frame clones and lacks some. The sample contains 230,000 or so clones, roughly 84% of which appear only once. Sequencing used PBMCs or T cells enriched from blood (not recorded which). These TCRs come from a man aged 50 or older who had recovered from COVID-19.

The chain uses TRBV19 and TRBJ2-3; 8 bases are shared with TRBD2. The CDR3 loop spans 16 amino acids. Germline V gene data show CDR1 as LNHDA and CDR2 as SQIVND (reference sequence). The junction had 11 bases not matched to a gene; V was cut back by 7 bases and J by 2 bases. The CDR3 DNA reads TGTGCCAGTACCCCCTTTGCGGGGGGTTTCACAGATACGCAGTATTTT. Protein product: CASTPFAGGFTDTQYF.

This rearrangement joins TRBV7-3 to TRBJ1-2, with TRBD1 as a possible D gene (6 bases). Germline CDR1 and CDR2: SGHTA and FQGTGA. This CDR3 has 15 amino acids. V was cut by 2 bases and J by 8 bases, with 18 bases left in between. This chain's CDR3 is CASSLGGGEAAGYTF. The CDR3 DNA sequence: TGTGCCAGCAGCTTAGGGGGGGGCGAAGCCGCCGGCTACACCTTC.

The chain has TRBV29-1 and TRBJ1-1; D remains unclear. The CDR3 runs to 11 residues. The V end lost 7 bases, the J end lost 0 bases, and 6 bases lay between the germline ends. Looked up from germline, CDR1 is SQVTM and CDR2 is ANQGSEA. This CDR3 is CSAVMNTEAFF. CDR3 nucleotide sequence: TGCAGCGCCGTTATGAACACTGAAGCTTTCTTT.

The chain recombines TRBV28 with TRBJ1-3, with a possible D match to TRBD1 (6 bases). CDR1 and CDR2 (germline): MDHEN, SYDVKM. Deletions cut 3 bases from V and 1 base from J, with 10 bases between. The CDR3 extends over 15 amino acids. DNA of the CDR3: TGTGCCAGCAGTTTGAGGGGGACATCTGGAAACACCATATATTTT. Amino acid sequence: CASSLRGTSGNTIYF.

The chain couples TRBV9 to TRBJ1-1; the match to TRBD1 covers 10 bases. Unmatched junction bases numbered 7, after V lost 4 bases and J lost 7 bases. Germline-derived CDR1 and CDR2 are SGDLS and YYNGEE. CDR3 size: 14 residues. Written as DNA, the CDR3 is TGTGCCAGCAGCAGCGGGACAGGGGTAATTGAAGCTTTCTTT. The encoded protein is CASSSGTGVIEAFF.

The chain is built from TRBV7-2 and TRBJ1-2; 8 positions agree with TRBD1. This CDR3 has 15 amino acids. CDR1 is SGHTA and CDR2 is FQGNSA in the germline V gene. V lost 5 bases and J lost 5; bases outside the gene matches: 10. CDR3 sequence reads: CASSTQGAVGYGYTF. In nucleotides, the CDR3 is TGTGCCAGCAGCACCCAGGGGGCTGTAGGGTATGGCTACACCTTC.

The chain carries TRBV14 and TRBJ2-2, with 7 bases that match TRBD1. The CDR3 spans 17 residues. Trimming took 4 bases from V and 5 from J; bases not matched to a gene: 13. Germline V CDR1 and CDR2: SGHDN, FVKESK. The CDR3 coding sequence is TGTGCCAGCAGCCTCTCCTCACAGGGGATTTGGACCGGGGAGCTGTTTTTT. Residues: CASSLSSQGIWTGELFF.

This chain links TRBV7-2 with TRBJ2-7; D may be TRBD1 (5 bases). Per germline, CDR1 SGHTA and CDR2 FQGNSA. V was trimmed by 1 base and J by 0 bases, leaving 10 bases between them. This CDR3 region has 15 residues. The CDR3 DNA is TGTGCCAGCAGCTTAGAGGGCAGGGTCTCCTACGAGCAGTACTTC. Amino acid sequence: CASSLEGRVSYEQYF.

This clone occurred a few times. This chain uses TRBV10-2 with TRBJ1-2; D is undetermined. The CDR3 covers 12 residues. Germline loops: CDR1 WSHSY, CDR2 SAAADI. Deletions cut 3 bases from V and 4 bases from J, with 6 bases between. The chain's CDR3 is CASSEDTYGYTF. CDR3 nucleotide sequence: TGCGCCAGCAGTGAAGACACCTATGGCTACACCTTC.

The V and J genes are TRBV2 and TRBJ1-2; D is perhaps TRBD1 (5 bases). V was trimmed by 1 base and J by 4 bases, leaving 10 bases between them. This CDR3 region has 14 residues. Looked up from germline, CDR1 is SNHLY and CDR2 is FYNNEI. DNA of the CDR3: TGTGCCAGCAGTGAAGGCACAGGCGCCTATGGCTACACCTTC. It translates to CASSEGTGAYGYTF.

The chain combines TRBV12-3 or TRBV12-4 with TRBJ1-3; D is ambiguous. The CDR3 totals 13 residues. Trimming cost V 7 bases and J 0 bases, with 7 bases left between them. DNA of the CDR3: TGTGCCAGCACCCGGAGCTCTGGAAACACCATATATTTT. This translates into CASTRSSGNTIYF.

The chain employs TRBV9 and TRBJ2-1, with 8 nucleotides matching TRBD2. V gave up 5 bases and J gave up 5 bases; unmatched junction bases: 6. Germline V gene data show CDR1 as SGDLS and CDR2 as YYNGEE. The CDR3 extends over 14 amino acids. The CDR3 DNA follows: TGTGCCAGCAGAAGCGGGGGCATCAACAATGAGCAGTTCTTC. It is translated as CASRSGGINNEQFF.

The chain couples TRBV5-1 to TRBJ2-6; maybe TRBD2 (7 bases). Germline-derived CDR1 and CDR2 are SGHRS and YFSETQ. The CDR3 consists of 15 residues. The V and J ends lost 4 bases and 5 bases respectively, with 13 bases between them. The CDR3 is CASSGEGGRANVLTF. CDR3 sequence (DNA): TGCGCCAGCAGCGGGGAGGGGGGCAGGGCCAACGTCCTGACTTTC.

The chain uses TRBV7-8 and TRBJ2-2, with TRBD1 matching 9 bases. Germline lookup yields CDR1 SGHVS and CDR2 FQNEAQ. The length of the CDR3 is 15 residues. V gave up 5 bases and J gave up 5 bases; unmatched junction bases: 6. In DNA, the CDR3 is TGTGCCAGCAGCATACAGGGGGCAGGGACCGGGGAGCTGTTTTTT. Protein sequence: CASSIQGAGTGELFF.

Note on this clone: At one boundary the junction diverges from the germline segment, which might be a read error. CDR3 sequence (DNA): TGTGCCAGCTCACCAGGGACAGCAAGTTCATCCCTCCACTTT. This gives the protein CASSPGTASSSLHF. This sequence joins TRBV18 and TRBJ1-6, with TRBD1 identical over 7 bases. The CDR3 has 14 amino acids. Per germline, CDR1 KGHSH and CDR2 LQKENI.

The V call is TRBV5-1, the J call TRBJ1-1; 7 nucleotides match TRBD1. The germline V gene has CDR1 SGHRS and CDR2 YFSETQ. Germline trimming cut 4 bases from V and 5 bases from J; bases unmatched to any gene: 11. The CDR3 runs to 15 residues. The DNA of the CDR3 is TGCGCCAGCAGCGACAAGACAGGGTTCGGGACTGAAGCTTTCTTT. Translated: CASSDKTGFGTEAFF.

The rearrangement uses TRBV28 and TRBJ2-4; tentatively, D is TRBD1 (6 bases). Germline V lookup: CDR1 MDHEN, CDR2 SYDVKM. V lost 3 bases to trimming and J lost 6 bases, with 27 bases between them. This CDR3 spans 19 amino acids. The CDR3 DNA reads as TGTGCCAGCAGTTTGGGCGGGCAGGGGTTTGGTGGTTTAGCAAACATTCAGTACTTC. Protein product: CASSLGGQGFGGLANIQYF.

This chain's CDR3 is CSASPSGANVLTF. The DNA of the CDR3 is TGCAGTGCTAGTCCATCTGGGGCCAACGTCCTGACTTTC. The genes are TRBV20-1 and TRBJ2-6; D not certain. V lost 3 bases, J lost 1 base, and 4 bases lay in between. The V gene's germline CDR1 is DFQATT and CDR2 SNEGSKA (reference sequence). The CDR3 is 13 residues long.

This clone occurred a few times. The V and J genes are TRBV7-9 and TRBJ2-6; no definite D call. Germline-derived CDR1 and CDR2 are SEHNR and FQNEAQ (reference sequence). The CDR3 has 16 residues. V was cut by 0 bases and J by 2 bases, with 8 bases left in between. The CDR3 protein is CASSLAVVTGANVLTF. As DNA, the CDR3 is TGTGCCAGCAGCTTAGCCGTAGTTACTGGGGCCAACGTCCTGACTTTC.

With regard to this clone: The same CDR3 is also encoded by other DNA sequences in this sample. This sequence joins TRBV6-5 and TRBJ2-7; weak D call: TRBD2 (5 bases). V gave up 5 bases and J gave up 0 bases, with 5 bases separating them. The CDR3 is 12 residues long. The germline CDR1 and CDR2 sequences are MNHEY and SVGAGI. The CDR3 DNA is TGTGCCAGCAGTCGGGACTCCTACGAGCAGTACTTC. Residues: CASSRDSYEQYF.

This chain uses TRBV6-5 with TRBJ2-3, with D perhaps TRBD2 (6 bases). This CDR3 region has 14 residues. V shed 4 bases and J shed 3 bases, with 11 bases lying between them. Germline assignment: CDR1 MNHEY and CDR2 SVGAGI. DNA of the CDR3: TGTGCCAGCAGTTCCGAGCGGGTGACAGATACGCAGTATTTT. Its protein product is CASSSERVTDTQYF.